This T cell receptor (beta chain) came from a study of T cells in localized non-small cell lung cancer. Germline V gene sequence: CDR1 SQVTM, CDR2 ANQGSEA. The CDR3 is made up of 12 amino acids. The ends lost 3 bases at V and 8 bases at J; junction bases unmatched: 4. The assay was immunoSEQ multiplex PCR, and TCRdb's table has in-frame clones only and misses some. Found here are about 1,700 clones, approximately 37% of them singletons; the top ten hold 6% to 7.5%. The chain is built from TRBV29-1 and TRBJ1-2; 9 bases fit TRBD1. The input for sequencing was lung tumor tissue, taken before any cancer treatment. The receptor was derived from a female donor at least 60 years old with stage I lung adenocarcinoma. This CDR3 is CSVEGQGGGYTF. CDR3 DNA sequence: TGCAGCGTTGAGGGACAGGGTGGCGGCTACACCTTC.